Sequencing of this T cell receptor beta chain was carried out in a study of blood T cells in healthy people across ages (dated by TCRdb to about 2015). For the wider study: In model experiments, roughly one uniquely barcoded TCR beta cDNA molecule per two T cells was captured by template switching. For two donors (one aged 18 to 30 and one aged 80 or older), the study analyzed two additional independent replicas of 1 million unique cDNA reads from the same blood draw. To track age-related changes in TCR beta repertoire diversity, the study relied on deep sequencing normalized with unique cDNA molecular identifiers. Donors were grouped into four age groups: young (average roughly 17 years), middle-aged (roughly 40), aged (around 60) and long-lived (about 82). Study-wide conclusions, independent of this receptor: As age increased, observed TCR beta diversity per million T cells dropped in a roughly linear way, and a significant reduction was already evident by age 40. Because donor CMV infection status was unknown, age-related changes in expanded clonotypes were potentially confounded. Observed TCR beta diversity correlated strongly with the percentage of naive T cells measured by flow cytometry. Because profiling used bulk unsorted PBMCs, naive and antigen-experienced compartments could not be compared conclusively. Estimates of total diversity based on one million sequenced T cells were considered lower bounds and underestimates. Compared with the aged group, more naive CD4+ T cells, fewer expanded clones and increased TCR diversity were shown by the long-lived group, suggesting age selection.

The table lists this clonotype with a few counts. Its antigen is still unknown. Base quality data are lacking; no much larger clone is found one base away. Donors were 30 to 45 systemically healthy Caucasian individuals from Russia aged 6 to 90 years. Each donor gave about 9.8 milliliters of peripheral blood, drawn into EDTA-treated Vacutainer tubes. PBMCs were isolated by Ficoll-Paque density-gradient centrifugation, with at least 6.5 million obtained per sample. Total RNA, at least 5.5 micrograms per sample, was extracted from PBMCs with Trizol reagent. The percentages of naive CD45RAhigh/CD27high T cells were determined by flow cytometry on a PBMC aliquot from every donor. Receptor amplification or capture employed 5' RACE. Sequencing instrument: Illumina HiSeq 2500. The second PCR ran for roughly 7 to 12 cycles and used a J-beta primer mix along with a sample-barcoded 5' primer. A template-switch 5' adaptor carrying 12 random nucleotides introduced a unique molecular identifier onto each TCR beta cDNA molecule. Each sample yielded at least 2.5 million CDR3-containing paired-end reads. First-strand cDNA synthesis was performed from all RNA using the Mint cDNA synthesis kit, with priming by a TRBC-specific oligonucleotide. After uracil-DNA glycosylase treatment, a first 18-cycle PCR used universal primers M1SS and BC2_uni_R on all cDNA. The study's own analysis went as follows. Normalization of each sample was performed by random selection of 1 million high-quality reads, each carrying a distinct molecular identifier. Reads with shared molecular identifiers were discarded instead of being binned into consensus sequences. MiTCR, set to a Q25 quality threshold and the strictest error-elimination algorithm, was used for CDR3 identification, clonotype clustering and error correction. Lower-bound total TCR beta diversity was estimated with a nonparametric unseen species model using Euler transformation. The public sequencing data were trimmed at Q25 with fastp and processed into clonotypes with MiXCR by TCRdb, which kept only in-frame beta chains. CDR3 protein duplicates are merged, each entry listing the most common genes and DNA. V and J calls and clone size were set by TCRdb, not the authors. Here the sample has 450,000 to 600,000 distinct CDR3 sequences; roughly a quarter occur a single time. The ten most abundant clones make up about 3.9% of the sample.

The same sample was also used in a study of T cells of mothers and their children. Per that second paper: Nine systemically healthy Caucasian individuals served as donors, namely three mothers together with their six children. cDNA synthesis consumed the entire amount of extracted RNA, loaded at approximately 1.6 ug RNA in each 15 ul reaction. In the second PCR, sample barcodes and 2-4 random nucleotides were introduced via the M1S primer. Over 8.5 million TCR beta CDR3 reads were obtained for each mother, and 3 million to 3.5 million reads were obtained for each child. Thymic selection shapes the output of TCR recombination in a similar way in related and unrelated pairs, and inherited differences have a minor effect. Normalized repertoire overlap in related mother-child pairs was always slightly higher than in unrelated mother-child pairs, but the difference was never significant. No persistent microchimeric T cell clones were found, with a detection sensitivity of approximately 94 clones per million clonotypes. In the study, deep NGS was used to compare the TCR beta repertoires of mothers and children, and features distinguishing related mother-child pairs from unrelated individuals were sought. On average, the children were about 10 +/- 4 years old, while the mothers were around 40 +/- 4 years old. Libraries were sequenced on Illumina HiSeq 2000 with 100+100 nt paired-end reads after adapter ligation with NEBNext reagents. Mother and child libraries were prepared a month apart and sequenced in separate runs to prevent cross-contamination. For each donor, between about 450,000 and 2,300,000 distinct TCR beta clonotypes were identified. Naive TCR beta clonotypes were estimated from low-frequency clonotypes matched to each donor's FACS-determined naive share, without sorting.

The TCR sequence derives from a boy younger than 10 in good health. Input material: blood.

The CDR3 reads as follows: CASMGHGYNQPQHF. Read as DNA, the sequence is TGTGCCAGCATGGGTCACGGCTACAATCAGCCCCAGCATTTT. The chain employs TRBV27 and TRBJ1-5, with the D gene uncertain. Per the germline V gene (reference sequence), MNHEY is the CDR1 and SMNVEV is the CDR2. V is clipped by 7 bases and J by 3 bases, and the sequence between their germline boundaries is 13 bases long. The CDR3 goes from the cysteine to the phenylalanine over 14 residues. Here the CDR3 DNA is all that survives: 42 bases in frame from base 1.